The entry below gives a single T cell receptor beta chain sequence along with its context. This clone has just one count. The antigen it binds to is not known. The input lacks base qualities; no much larger clone sits a single base away. Library construction relied on the immunoSEQ multiplex PCR assay. For the multiplex PCR, a mixture combining 60 forward primers for TCR Vbeta segments and 13 reverse primers for TCR Jbeta segments was used. The CDR3 region of rearranged TCR beta genes was amplified from genomic DNA by a multiplex PCR assay. On the Illumina HiSeq System, the amplified TCR beta libraries were sequenced as 87-base-pair reads. The paper's data handling went like this. A later analysis tallied around 82 million unique TCR beta chains across the 700 or so repertoires, and around 12 million of those chains were shared by two or more donors. To remove PCR and sequencing errors, raw reads were error-corrected and collapsed into unique sequences using a nearest-neighbor algorithm that merged closely related sequences. Alignment of CDR3 sequences to IMGT reference sequences was used to assign V, D and J gene segments. For a sequence to be retained, a match of at least six nucleotides was required to both a V gene segment and a J gene segment. Rearrangements were called productive when the CDR3 lacked stop codons and stayed in frame with V and J; all others were non-productive. Following IMGT convention, CDR3 was defined as the stretch from the second conserved V-encoded cysteine to the conserved J-encoded phenylalanine. Sequences without an unambiguous match to a single V gene segment were excluded from the earlier analysis of a few hundred of the donors. An earlier analysis of a few hundred of the donors called V segments functional above 56.7% productive rearrangements and segregating when the between-donor standard deviation exceeded 5%. A statistical classification framework was built for diagnosing cytomegalovirus status from the catalog of TCR beta chain sequences. In a later analysis, TCR nucleotide sequences were compared against IMGT/GENE-DB human TR gene sequences so that V and J genes could be assigned. Using the TCRdist pipeline, a later analysis assigned CDR3 sequences along with most-parsimonious VDJ recombination scenarios. In a later analysis, every TCR beta chain was defined by the combination of its CDR3 amino acid sequence and its V-gene family, and reads without a unique V-gene family were dropped. In a later analysis, approximately 590 highly shared, low-generation-probability nucleotide sequences were removed to address suspected cross-contamination and a sequencing artifact. In a later analysis, a clonal expansion index for each public chain was calculated from normalized within-repertoire ranks of inferred template counts. In a later analysis, generation probabilities were computed with a VDJ recombination model fitted to out-of-frame rearrangements, and the resulting probabilities were checked against IGoR. A later analysis scored TCR-TCR, TCR-HLA and TCR-CMV co-occurrence with hypergeometric tests, applying a repertoire-size bias correction to TCR pairs. In a later analysis, false discovery rates were estimated by permuting HLA or CMV assignments 20 times. In a later analysis, co-occurring TCRs were grouped using DBSCAN, and TCRdist sequence similarity was added for clustering within HLA-allele-positive subsets. For co-occurrence clustering, repertoires with fewer than 30,000 or more than 120,000 public chains were excluded, along with several repertoires with anomalous nucleotide sharing. Sourced from immuneACCESS, this table was stored by TCRdb with only in-frame sequences that have V and J called. A share of the clones is absent; for the studies checked, an unresolved V gene accounts for under half, and the remainder has no known explanation. V and J calls and clone size are as listed in that table; D and trimming were resolved from the DNA. Across this sample there are over 150,000 clones, with 80% to 85% seen only once. The ten largest make up roughly 2% of the sample.

Unmatched junction bases come to 4, with V trimmed by 7 bases and J by 6 bases. CDR1 SGDLS and CDR2 YYNGEE were looked up in the germline V gene. From the cysteine through the phenylalanine, the CDR3 covers 12 amino acids. Solely the CDR3 DNA is kept, with 36 bases framed from the first base. These data come from a study of cytomegalovirus exposure and HLA in healthy donors listed by TCRdb under 2017. For context, the study as a whole: In an earlier analysis of 587 of the donors, approximately 300 Gb of sequence data and 117 million unique TCR beta sequences from 150 million to 200 million T cells were reported. An early release covering 500 to 750 HLA-typed donors comprised about 300 gigabases of sequencing data and about 90 million unique TCR sequences. The genetic ancestry cluster associated with self-reported Caucasian donors included 70% to 85% of the approximately 410 genotyped donors. The study aimed to test whether signatures of past pathogen exposure could be identified by cataloging public T cell receptors. The study used immunosequencing to profile the T cell repertoires of several hundred subjects and linked those repertoires to cytomegalovirus serostatus. Along with the roughly 670-subject first cohort, a separate validation cohort of more than 90 different subjects was used. To predict cytomegalovirus infection status, the study combined high-throughput TCR immunosequencing, statistical association of individual TCRs with disease status, and machine learning. A later analysis re-analyzed previously published TCR beta repertoires from 550 to 700 donors and added high-resolution HLA genotyping to study TCR occurrence patterns. In the later analysis, no new phenotypic data were used to find candidate immune exposures; instead, reliance was placed on TCR beta sequences and their occurrence across donors. In an earlier analysis of roughly 600 of the donors, high-throughput TCR beta sequencing was used to judge whether each TCR beta V gene segment behaved as functional or pseudogenic. Donor age, sex, ethnicity and CMV serostatus were collected together with the repertoire data. A later genetic analysis used genome-wide SNP genotypes for about three fifths of the 666 donors, treating that subset as a discovery cohort. All discovery cohort repertoires had been generated on a single sequencing platform. Class I and class II HLA loci were covered by the typing at four-digit resolution. The number of typed donors differed by locus: 629-630 for A, B, C, DRB1 and DQB1; 522 for DQA1; approximately 610 for DPA1; and 450 to 480 for DPB1. Several DR-DQ haplotypes were handled as single units for association and clustering because linkage in the cohort was strong. Among some 410 genotyped donors of the cohort, an average of around 250,000 unique TCR beta nucleotide sequences was sequenced per donor, of which 15% to 20% were non-productive. The research as a whole found: A later analysis found that most CMV-associated TCR beta chains appeared HLA-restricted, with HLA associations seemingly driven largely by CMV exposure. The earlier analysis of a few hundred of the donors excluded approximately 17 rarely observed V segments, including chromosome 9 orphons, because counts were too low. In an earlier analysis of 587 of the donors, most TCR beta V segments appeared in productive rearrangements about 90% or about 30% of the time, broadly matching IMGT annotations. In a later genetic analysis, fewer N-insertions in productive TCRs were reported among donors in an Asian-associated ancestry cluster than the 666-donor mean. Most TCR sequences were seen in very few donors, while some public TCRs were found in many individuals. A further reported finding was that TCR beta sequences accurately predicted the HLA-A and HLA-B alleles for most subjects in the first cohort. Cytomegalovirus status was reported to be diagnosed by the classifier with high specificity and sensitivity in both the original and validation cohorts. Some IMGT-functional V segments, including TRBV6-2 and TRBV6-3, could not be distinguished by the 87-base-pair reads and were therefore excluded. Specific HLA alleles were associated with around 18,000 TCR beta sequences at a false discovery rate of 0.05 in a later analysis. In this cohort, only TCR beta chains were sequenced, and detectable features were limited by the absence of alpha or paired-chain data. A total of about 180 TCR beta chains were listed by the study as associated with cytomegalovirus. The only immune exposure information available for the cohort was CMV serostatus. A cluster of highly shared sequence variants was judged likely to represent a technical artifact of the sequencing pipeline. Assigning TCR associations to individual alleles was difficult when HLA alleles, especially DR and DQ, strongly co-occurred. In a later analysis, several top co-occurrence clusters were reported to appear linked to parvovirus B19, influenza, CMV and Epstein-Barr virus. Because some donors lacked HLA typing at each locus, the association tests relied only on the typed subset. In a later analysis, HLA-associated TCR beta chains were found to be more clonally expanded and to have lower generation probabilities than equally common non-associated chains. The presence/absence analyses assumed that sequencing depth was roughly uniform across donors, and that assumption may not be true. It was suggested by the authors that the approach could potentially be generalized to other disease states and immunological phenotypes. A later analysis found that TCR association rates varied across HLA loci, with DRB1 alleles showing the most associated TCRs and HLA-C alleles the fewest. Correlated functional status among segregating V segments might be attributable to linkage disequilibrium, but an unknown experimental factor could not be ruled out. In a later genetic analysis, a missense DCLRE1C variant was associated with V-gene and J-gene trimming of TCR beta chains, and the association was replicated in an independent cohort. In vitro tests confirmed that a few of the cytomegalovirus-associated TCR beta chains recognize cytomegalovirus antigens.

The cohort consisted of approximately 690 healthy bone marrow donors. Cohort members were all nominally healthy when sampled, although unrecorded immune exposures were likely present. CMV serostatus was positive for 289 and negative for about 55% of the roughly 670 cohort members, and was not recorded for this donor. Every donor gave a peripheral blood sample, and the peripheral blood mononuclear cells from that sample were used for TCR beta sequencing. The Qiagen DNeasy Blood Extraction Kit was used to extract genomic DNA from the blood cell samples. In this chain, TRBV9 is recombined with TRBJ2-3; 8 junctional bases match TRBD2. Sequenced input: PBMCs. This receptor was obtained from a human donor in good health. This receptor carries the CDR3 CASGGGRDTQYF. DNA sequence: TGTGCCAGCGGCGGGGGGCGGGATACGCAGTATTTT.